The rows below give T cell receptor beta chains drawn from one sample of a study of patients and donors after allogeneic stem cell transplantation. TCRdb ran MiXCR on the RT-PCR reads and lists one entry per CDR3 protein. The table records under 200,000 distinct CDR3 sequences, 30% of them present only once. Sequencing was performed on blood, either unsorted or a sorted T cell fraction (not recorded which). These receptors all stem from a human donor who was either an allogeneic HSCT recipient or a stem cell or donor lymphocyte infusion donor (not recorded which). It is not recorded whose cells these are; they may come from a transplant donor. The CDR3 runs from the conserved cysteine through the conserved F or W. Fields, in order: J gene, D gene, V gene, clone size, CDR3 protein, CDR3 DNA. A D gene is named only where the DNA matches it firmly. The listing skips clone size in some rows; elsewhere it reads once, few, many or a size class.

TRBJ1-5 | NA | TRBV30 | few | CAWSVLESNQPQHF | TGTGCCTGGAGTGTACTAGAGAGCAATCAGCCCCAGCATTTT
TRBJ2-5 | NA | TRBV11-2 | NA | CASSLDPQKTQYF | TGTGCCAGCAGCTTAGATCCCCAGAAGACCCAGTACTTC
TRBJ2-7 | NA | TRBV3-1 | few | CASSQDRGTFYEQYF | TGTGCCAGCAGCCAAGATCGCGGGACCTTCTACGAGCAGTACTTC
TRBJ1-1 | NA | TRBV12-3/TRBV12-4 | many | CASSFGQLNTEAFF | TGTGCCAGCAGTTTCGGGCAATTGAACACTGAAGCTTTCTTT
TRBJ2-7 | TRBD1 | TRBV10-3 | NA | CAIRPTGGSYEQYF | TGTGCCATCAGGCCAACAGGGGGATCCTACGAGCAGTACTTC
TRBJ1-5 | NA | TRBV20-1 | few | CSASGQVGPQPQHF | TGCAGTGCTAGCGGGCAGGTAGGGCCTCAGCCCCAGCATTTT
TRBJ1-5 | TRBD1 | TRBV6-5 | NA | CASKTNRGNQPQHF | TGTGCCAGCAAGACTAACAGGGGAAATCAGCCCCAGCATTTT
TRBJ1-1 | TRBD1 | TRBV4-1 | few | CASSQDSDRDYANTEAFF | TGCGCCAGCAGCCAAGACTCCGACAGGGATTACGCGAACACTGAAGCTTTCTTT
TRBJ1-1 | NA | TRBV6-6 | few | CASSSVISTEAFF | TGTGCCAGCAGTTCGGTTATCTCCACTGAAGCTTTCTTT
TRBJ2-5 | NA | TRBV5-1 | NA | CATSFGYQETQYF | TGCGCCACCAGCTTTGGGTACCAAGAGACCCAGTACTTC
TRBJ2-7 | NA | TRBV28 | NA | CASSLARVPYEQYF | TGTGCCAGCAGTTTAGCAAGGGTCCCCTACGAGCAGTACTTC
TRBJ1-3 | NA | TRBV14 | NA | CASRPGGRNGNTIYF | TGTGCCAGTCGCCCCGGGGGGCGCAACGGAAACACCATATATTTT
TRBJ1-2 | TRBD1 | TRBV12-3/TRBV12-4 | NA | CASSLQGAGGYTF | TGTGCCAGCAGTTTACAGGGGGCTGGTGGCTACACCTTC
TRBJ1-1 | NA | TRBV27 | NA | CASSLSSRDEAFF | TGTGCCAGCAGTTTAAGTAGTAGGGACGAAGCTTTCTTT
TRBJ2-3 | NA | TRBV12-3/TRBV12-4 | few | CASSPRGTSQDTQYF | TGTGCCAGCAGCCCTCGCGGGACATCACAAGATACGCAGTATTTT
TRBJ2-7 | NA | TRBV21-1 | NA | CASSKKGAPGGRYEQYF | TGTGCCAGCAGCAAGAAGGGGGCGCCGGGAGGACGCTACGAGCAGTACTTC
TRBJ1-3 | NA | TRBV14 | NA | CASSLGGGHSGNTIYF | TGTGCCAGCAGCCTGGGGGGAGGCCACTCTGGAAACACCATATATTTT
TRBJ2-1 | TRBD1 | TRBV2 | NA | CASSYGQGAENEQFF | TGTGCCAGCAGCTACGGACAGGGGGCGGAGAATGAGCAGTTCTTC
TRBJ1-2 | NA | TRBV20-1 | NA | CSARAGARYGYTF | TGCAGTGCTAGAGCAGGGGCCCGCTATGGCTACACCTTC
TRBJ2-2 | NA | TRBV5-1 | NA | CASVAGQNTGELFF | TGCGCCAGCGTGGCGGGTCAAAACACCGGGGAGCTGTTTTTT
TRBJ2-7 | NA | TRBV6-5 | NA | CASSYSQVSYEQYF | TGTGCCAGCAGTTACTCTCAGGTCTCCTACGAGCAGTACTTC
TRBJ1-2 | NA | TRBV29-1 | NA | CSAGDGAIYGYTF | TGCAGCGCCGGGGACGGAGCAATCTATGGCTACACCTTC
TRBJ2-7 | NA | TRBV27 | NA | CASSLHPSSPYEQYF | TGTGCCAGCAGTTTACATCCTAGCTCCCCCTACGAGCAGTACTTC
TRBJ1-1 | NA | TRBV29-1 | many | CSVGENTEAFF | TGCAGCGTTGGTGAGAACACTGAAGCTTTCTTT
TRBJ2-7 | NA | TRBV11-3 | few | CASSSSQGEQYF | TGTGCCAGCAGCTCGTCCCAAGGCGAGCAGTACTTC
TRBJ1-1 | TRBD1 | TRBV20-1 | NA | CSAREQGGTEAFF | TGCAGTGCTAGAGAGCAGGGGGGCACTGAAGCTTTCTTT
TRBJ1-1 | NA | TRBV6-5 | few | CASSYGGTVTEAFF | TGTGCCAGCAGTTACGGCGGGACTGTCACTGAAGCTTTCTTT
TRBJ2-1 | NA | TRBV4-1 | many | CASSQDPGAEQFF | TGCGCCAGCAGCCAAGATCCCGGTGCTGAGCAGTTCTTC
TRBJ1-1 | NA | TRBV15 | many | CATTTIVGATEAFF | TGTGCCACCACGACAATAGTGGGAGCCACTGAAGCTTTCTTT
TRBJ1-5 | NA | TRBV7-9 | NA | CASSFPGDNQPQHF | TGTGCCAGCAGCTTCCCAGGGGACAATCAGCCCCAGCATTTT
TRBJ1-5 | NA | TRBV6-2/TRBV6-3 | NA | CASSRPNMGNQPQHF | TGTGCCAGCAGCAGACCCAACATGGGCAATCAGCCCCAGCATTTT
TRBJ1-1 | NA | TRBV5-1 | few | CASSPLWMNTEAFF | TGCGCCAGCTCCCCGCTATGGATGAACACTGAAGCTTTCTTT
TRBJ1-6 | NA | TRBV14 | NA | CASSQDERSYNSPLHF | TGTGCCAGCAGCCAAGATGAGCGCTCCTATAATTCACCCCTCCACTTT
TRBJ2-3 | TRBD2 | TRBV7-7 | NA | CASSSRGGGDTQYF | TGTGCTAGCAGCTCGCGGGGGGGTGGCGATACGCAGTATTTT
TRBJ2-3 | NA | TRBV20-1 | few | CSQRAPQRDTQYF | TGCAGCCAGAGGGCTCCCCAGCGGGATACGCAGTATTTT
TRBJ1-1 | TRBD1 | TRBV28 | NA | CASSFLGQGGTEAFF | TGTGCCAGCAGTTTCTTAGGACAGGGAGGTACTGAAGCTTTCTTT
TRBJ2-3 | TRBD2 | TRBV3-1 | NA | CASSQVAGGTSTDTQYF | TGTGCCAGCAGCCAAGTAGCGGGAGGTACTAGCACAGATACGCAGTATTTT